The 5 T cell receptor beta chains given below trace back to one sample, sequenced in a study of liver allograft versus peripheral blood T cells. Study summary: Within transplanted livers, the T cell receptor repertoires were examined and compared against the repertoires present in the peripheral blood of liver transplant recipients.

Using its own MiXCR run on the reads, TCRdb lists one record per CDR3 protein. The table shows about 5,200 distinct CDR3 sequences, with around a sixth occurring only once. The receptors come from a human patient who had a liver transplant. Certain T cells may be donor cells from the graft.

This clonotype has a handful of counts. The CDR3 protein is CSARTFLDHLGYGYTF. CDR3 nucleotide sequence: TGCAGTGCTAGAACCTTCCTAGACCACCTCGGCTATGGCTACACCTTC. The chain uses TRBV20-1 and TRBJ1-2; no reliable D call. Trimming stripped 2 bases from V and 4 bases from J, with 20 bases between. Germline lookup yields CDR1 DFQATT and CDR2 SNEGSKA (reference sequence). This CDR3 contains 16 residues.

This clonotype is labeled medium-sized. The CDR3 bases are TGTGCCAGCAGCGTAGTCGGGTCCAGAGATGAGCAGTTCTTC. Protein product: CASSVVGSRDEQFF. The chain employs TRBV9 and TRBJ2-1; D gene unclear. The V and J ends lost 0 bases and 8 bases respectively, with 12 bases between them. Germline lookup yields CDR1 SGDLS and CDR2 YYNGEE. This CDR3 region has 14 residues.

This clonotype is categorized as large. The V and J genes are TRBV6-5 and TRBJ2-7; D gene uncertain. Trimming shortened V by 2 bases and J by 4 bases, and 6 bases separated the two germline ends. Germline V gene data show CDR1 as MNHEY and CDR2 as SVGAGI. The CDR3 is made up of 12 amino acids. The CDR3 here is CASSYTPYEQYF. The CDR3 DNA follows: TGTGCCAGCAGTTACACCCCGTACGAGCAGTACTTC.

This clonotype is medium-sized by share. This rearrangement joins TRBV19 to TRBJ1-1; D is unclear. There are 14 residues in the CDR3. Trimming removed 1 base from V and 2 bases from J, with 8 bases in between. Germline loops: CDR1 LNHDA, CDR2 SQIVND (reference sequence). CDR3 in DNA: TGTGCCAGTAGTATAGTTAACGCCAACACTGAAGCTTTCTTT. Its translation is CASSIVNANTEAFF.

This clonotype rates as medium-sized. The chain links TRBV29-1 to TRBJ2-1; D gene unclear. The CDR3 loop spans 11 amino acids. The germline V and J ends were trimmed by 5 bases and 3 bases, with 5 bases remaining between them. CDR1 and CDR2 from the germline V gene are SQVTM and ANQGSEA. DNA for the CDR3: TGCAGCGTTAGAGACTACAATGAGCAGTTCTTC. It translates to CSVRDYNEQFF.